This TCR beta chain was found in a study of CD8+CD57+ T cells in acquired aplastic anemia. As for the study in general: Mean DNA quantity obtained from sorted CD4+ and CD8+ cells was about 3.5 ug. Healthy-donor CD4+ cells averaged about 11 million reads.

The study's findings and limits: The study identified roughly 29 CD8+ CDR3 sequences shared by patients and controls. For CD8+ Simpson's diversity, patients and controls showed no significant difference.

V lost 5 bases and J lost 3; bases outside the gene matches: 2. The CDR3 sequence is 13 residues long. CDR1 is SGHVS and CDR2 is FNYEAQ in the germline V gene. The sample holds many counts of this clonotype. Its antigen is undetermined. Genomic DNA provided the template from which TCR beta VDJ and CDR3 profiles were obtained. MiXCR, applied by TCRdb to the reads, yields one record per CDR3 protein. Of 200,000 to 250,000 distinct CDR3 sequences listed, about a third are singletons. The rearrangement links TRBV7-6 to TRBJ1-1, with 8 nucleotides matching TRBD1. What was sequenced was sorted CD4+, CD8+, or CD8+CD57+ T cells (not recorded which) from PBMCs. This TCR derives from a human donor in good health, serving as a control. DNA of the CDR3: TGTGCCAGCAGCCGGACAGGGTACACTGAAGCTTTCTTT. Protein: CASSRTGYTEAFF.